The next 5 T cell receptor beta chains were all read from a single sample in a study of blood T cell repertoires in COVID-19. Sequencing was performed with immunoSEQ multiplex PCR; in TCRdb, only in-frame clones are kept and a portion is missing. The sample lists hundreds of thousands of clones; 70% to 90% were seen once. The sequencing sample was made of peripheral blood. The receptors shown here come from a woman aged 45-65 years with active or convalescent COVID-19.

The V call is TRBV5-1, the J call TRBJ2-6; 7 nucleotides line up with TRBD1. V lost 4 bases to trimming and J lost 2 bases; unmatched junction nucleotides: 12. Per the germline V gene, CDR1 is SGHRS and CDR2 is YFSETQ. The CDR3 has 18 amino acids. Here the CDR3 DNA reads TGCGCCAGCAGCGCCGGGACAGATGGGACCCCTGGGGCCAACGTCCTGACTTTC. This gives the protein CASSAGTDGTPGANVLTF.

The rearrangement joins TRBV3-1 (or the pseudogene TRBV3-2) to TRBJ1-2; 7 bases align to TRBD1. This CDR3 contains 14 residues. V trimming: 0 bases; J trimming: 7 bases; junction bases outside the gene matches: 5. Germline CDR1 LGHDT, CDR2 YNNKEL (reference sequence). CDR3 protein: CASSQEGTAGGYTF. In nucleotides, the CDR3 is TGTGCCAGCAGCCAAGAAGGGACAGCGGGTGGCTACACCTTC.

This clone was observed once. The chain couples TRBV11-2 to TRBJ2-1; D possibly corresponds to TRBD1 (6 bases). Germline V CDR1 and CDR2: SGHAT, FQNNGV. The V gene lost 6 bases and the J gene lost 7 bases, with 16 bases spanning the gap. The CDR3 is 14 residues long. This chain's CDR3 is CASRDRAGVNEQFF. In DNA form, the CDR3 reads TGTGCCAGCAGGGACCGGGCAGGGGTAAATGAGCAGTTCTTC.

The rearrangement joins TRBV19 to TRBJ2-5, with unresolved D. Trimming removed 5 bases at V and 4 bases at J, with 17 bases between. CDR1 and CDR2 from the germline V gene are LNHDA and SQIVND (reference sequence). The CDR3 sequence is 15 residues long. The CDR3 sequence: CASSLSPVYSETQYF. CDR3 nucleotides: TGTGCCAGTAGTCTTTCCCCCGTATACTCAGAGACCCAGTACTTC. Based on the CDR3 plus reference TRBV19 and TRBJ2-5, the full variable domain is DGGITQSPKYLFRKEGQNVTLSCEQNLNHDAMYWYRQDPGQGLRLIYYSQIVNDFQKGDIAEGYSVSREKKESFPLTVTSAQKNPTAFYLCASSLSPVYSETQYFGPGTRLLVL.

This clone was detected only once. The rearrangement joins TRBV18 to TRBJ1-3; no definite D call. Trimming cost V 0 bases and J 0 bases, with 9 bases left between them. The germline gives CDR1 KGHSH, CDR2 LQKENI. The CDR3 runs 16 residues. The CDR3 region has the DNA TGTGCCAGCTCACCACCGACACCCGTCTCTGGAAACACCATATATTTT. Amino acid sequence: CASSPPTPVSGNTIYF.